These T cell receptor beta chains were read from a single sample in a study of T cell responses to AZD1222 COVID-19 vaccine. The protocol was immunoSEQ multiplex PCR, while the TCRdb copy is restricted to in-frame clones and leaves out a portion. The sample carries 150,000 to 180,000 clones, roughly nine tenths recorded once. This specimen consisted of peripheral blood, obtained after recovery from COVID-19. These receptors were taken from an adult who had recovered from COVID-19. CDR3s include the opening cysteine and the closing phenylalanine or tryptophan. D genes are given only for firm matches. Some rows have no size entry. The others give once, few or many, or a class for an expanded clone.

clone_size	d_call	j_call	v_call	cdr3_aa	cdr3_nt
.	.	TRBJ2-1	TRBV12-3/TRBV12-4	CASSEIEWKFF	TGTGCCAGCAGCGAAATAGAGTGGAAGTTCTTC
once	.	TRBJ2-1	TRBV21-1	CASSKALYNEQFF	TGTGCCAGCAGCAAAGCTTTATACAATGAGCAGTTCTTC
.	.	TRBJ1-6	TRBV5-1	CASNPGSDNSPLHF	TGCGCCAGCAATCCGGGGTCCGATAATTCACCCCTCCACTTT
.	TRBD1	TRBJ2-7	TRBV7-9	CASSSGQGVDEQYF	TGTGCCAGCAGCTCGGGACAGGGGGTCGACGAGCAGTACTTC
.	TRBD2	TRBJ2-7	TRBV4-1	CASSRTSGSEGYEQYF	TGCGCCAGCAGCCGTACTAGCGGGAGTGAAGGCTACGAGCAGTACTTC
.	.	TRBJ2-1	TRBV7-6	CASSANLYDPNEQFF	TGTGCCAGCAGCGCGAATCTCTACGATCCTAATGAGCAGTTCTTC
.	TRBD1	TRBJ2-2	TRBV2	CASARDRANTGELFF	TGTGCCAGCGCTCGGGACAGGGCGAACACCGGGGAGCTGTTTTTT
.	.	TRBJ2-7	TRBV19	CASSPGYSYEQYF	TGTGCCAGTAGTCCGGGATACTCCTACGAGCAGTACTTC
.	.	TRBJ2-7	TRBV5-6	CASSLVDGIYEQYF	TGTGCCAGCAGCTTGGTGGACGGGATTTACGAGCAATACTTC
.	.	TRBJ1-6	TRBV18	CASSPGLPNNSPLHF	TGTGCCAGCTCACCAGGGCTCCCGAATAATTCACCCCTCCACTTT
.	TRBD2	TRBJ2-2	TRBV27	CASSERGYGELFF	TGTGCCAGCAGCGAGCGGGGTTACGGGGAGCTGTTTTTT
.	.	TRBJ2-1	TRBV6-5	CASSYVVRAYNEQFF	TGTGCCAGCAGTTACGTGGTCCGCGCCTACAATGAGCAGTTCTTC
.	TRBD2	TRBJ2-3	TRBV12-3/TRBV12-4	CASSLAGTQYF	TGTGCCAGCAGCTTAGCGGGTACGCAGTATTTT
.	.	TRBJ2-5	TRBV9	CASSALSQETQYF	TGTGCCAGCAGCGCCCTAAGCCAAGAGACCCAGTACTTC
.	.	TRBJ2-1	TRBV10-2	CASSGTQLSYNEQFF	TGCGCCAGCAGTGGGACACAACTTTCCTACAATGAGCAGTTCTTC